This TCR beta chain appears in the sequencing data of a study of T cells after yellow fever vaccination. Points from the study as a whole: The presence of abundant clonotypes contaminating from the bulk population was possible in FACS-sorted repertoires.

TCRdb re-called the 5' RACE reads through MiXCR, storing one row per CDR3 protein. The sample yields a few hundred thousand distinct CDR3 sequences, 5.5% to 8.5% seen once. This clonotype was picked up a small number of times. No antigen is known for it. The V gene's germline CDR1 is MDHEN and CDR2 SYDVKM. This CDR3 is 10 amino acids long. The ends were cut back, 11 bases at V and 4 bases at J, with 6 bases in the middle. This clonotype was obtained from a man in his thirties or forties who received the YFV17D yellow fever vaccine. The genes are TRBV28 and TRBJ1-5; D is uncertain. Specimen: CD4+ T cells sorted from PBMCs, collected on the day of the yellow fever booster vaccination. In DNA form, the CDR3 reads TGTGCCTGCGGGAATCAGCCCCAGCATTTT. Residues: CACGNQPQHF.